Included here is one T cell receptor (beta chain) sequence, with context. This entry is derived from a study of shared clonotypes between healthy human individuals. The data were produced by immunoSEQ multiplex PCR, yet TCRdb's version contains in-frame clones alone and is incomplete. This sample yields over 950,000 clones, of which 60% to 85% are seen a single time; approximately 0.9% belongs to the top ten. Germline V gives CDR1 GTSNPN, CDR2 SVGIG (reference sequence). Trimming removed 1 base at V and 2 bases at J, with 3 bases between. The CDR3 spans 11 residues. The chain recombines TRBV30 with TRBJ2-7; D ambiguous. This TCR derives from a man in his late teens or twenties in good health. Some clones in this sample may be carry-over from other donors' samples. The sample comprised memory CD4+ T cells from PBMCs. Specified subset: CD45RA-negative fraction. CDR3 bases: TGTGCCTGGAGTGAGGCCTACGAGCAGTACTTC. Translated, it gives CAWSEAYEQYF.